The clone carrying this T cell receptor (beta chain) was observed once. Antigen specificity is unknown. One end of the junction is discordant with germline, which a read error may explain. The data derive from a study of T cell repertoires in cytomegalovirus infection. This CDR3 has 16 amino acids. Per the germline V gene, CDR1 is MNHEY and CDR2 is SMNVEV (reference sequence). Each CDR3 protein is one row after TCRdb ran MiXCR on the reads. The repertoire holds about 920,000 distinct CDR3 sequences, roughly 31% seen once, with 11% to 15% in the top ten. The TCR sequence derives from a human donor in good health (CMV status not recorded). Some clones in this sample may be carry-over from other donors' samples. The sequencing used cultured CD8+ T cells from PBMCs, collected from culture after CMV antigen stimulation. The chain couples TRBV27 to TRBJ2-1; 14 bases line up with TRBD2. CDR3 in amino acids: CASSTSTSGGAGEQLF. The CDR3 bases are TGTGCCAGCAGCACCTCGACTAGCGGGGGGGCGGGTGAGCAGCTCTTC.